These T cell receptor beta chains were read from a single sample in a study of beta chain features in type 1 diabetes. Produced via immunoSEQ multiplex PCR; TCRdb's table is partial and in-frame only. The sample lists hundreds of thousands of clones, around 15% seen once, with about 0.093% in the top ten. Sequencing was performed on naive CD4+ T cells from blood. Receptors were obtained from a young man in good health. The CDR3 runs from the conserved cysteine through the conserved F or W. D genes are given only for firm matches. A row's size may be missing; if present it is once, few, many or a size class.

clone size	J gene	D gene	CDR3 length	V gene	CDR3 DNA	CDR3 protein
few	TRBJ2-6	-	16	TRBV7-2	TGTGCCAGCATCGGGAGAGGAGGGGCTGGGGCCAACGTCCTGACTTTC	CASIGRGGAGANVLTF
few	TRBJ2-3	-	14	TRBV6-1	TGTGCCAGCAGTTTACACCCTTCAAGTGAAGCGCAGTATTTT	CASSLHPSSEAQYF
-	TRBJ2-1	-	14	TRBV4-3	TGCGCCAGCAGCCAAGAACCTACGAACAATGAGCAGTTCTTC	CASSQEPTNNEQFF
-	TRBJ1-6	-	11	TRBV20-1	TGCAGTGCTAGAGATAATTCACCCCTCCACTTT	CSARDNSPLHF
-	TRBJ2-5	-	17	TRBV15	TGTGCCACCAGCAGAAAATCTTTTAGACAGTTACAAGAGACCCAGTACTTC	CATSRKSFRQLQETQYF
-	TRBJ1-5	-	13	TRBV28	TGTGCCAGCAGTTCCGCCAAGGTACCGACCCAGCATTTT	CASSSAKVPTQHF
-	TRBJ2-3	-	15	TRBV5-4	TGTGCCAGCAGCCTCGAGCCGACAGACACAGATACGCAGTATTTT	CASSLEPTDTDTQYF
-	TRBJ2-6	TRBD1	13	TRBV29-1	TGCAGCGTCCCGGGACAGGCCCAAAACGTCCTGACTTTC	CSVPGQAQNVLTF
few	TRBJ1-5	-	12	TRBV29-1	TGCAGCGTTGTTCAGGGCAATCAGCCCCAGCATTTT	CSVVQGNQPQHF
few	TRBJ2-5	-	16	TRBV19	TGTGCCAGTAGTATCGACAAAGAGACCCAGTTTAGGTTACAGTACTTC	CASSIDKETQFRLQYF
-	TRBJ2-7	TRBD1	13	TRBV7-2	TGTGCCAGCACCCACAGGGGTACCTACGAGCAGTACTTC	CASTHRGTYEQYF
-	TRBJ1-1	-	14	TRBV7-8	TGTGCCAGCAGCCCCTACAGGTCGCACACTGAAGCTTTCTTT	CASSPYRSHTEAFF
-	TRBJ2-7	TRBD1	18	TRBV29-1	TGCAGCGTGACCCACCGACTCGGCTTGGACAGGTTCTCCTACGAGCAGTACTTC	CSVTHRLGLDRFSYEQYF
few	TRBJ2-1	-	12	TRBV2	TGTGCCAGCAGCTCTCTCCGGCGTGAGCAGTTCTTC	CASSSLRREQFF
-	TRBJ2-3	TRBD1	16	TRBV11-2	TGTGCCAGCAGGCTGGGCCCGGGACAGGGGAGAGATACGCAGTATTTT	CASRLGPGQGRDTQYF
few	TRBJ1-5	-	12	TRBV6-1	TGTGCCAGCACCTACGGGGATCAGCCCCAGCATTTT	CASTYGDQPQHF
-	TRBJ2-2	-	14	TRBV25-1	TGTGCCAGCAGCTGGGACTGGAACACCGGGGAGCTGTTTTTT	CASSWDWNTGELFF
few	TRBJ2-5	-	12	TRBV11-2	TGTGCCAGCAGCTTAGCGCGAGAGACCCAGTACTTC	CASSLARETQYF
few	TRBJ2-7	-	15	TRBV15	TGTGCCACCAGCAGAGCGGGACTTGGGGCCTACGAGCAGTACTTC	CATSRAGLGAYEQYF
-	TRBJ2-1	-	12	TRBV5-5	TGTGCCAGCAGCCCTGGACAGCGTATTCGGTTCTTC	CASSPGQRIRFF
few	TRBJ2-7	-	15	TRBV5-4	TGTGCCAGCAGCCGTAACGGACTGGGAACCTACGAGCAGTACTTC	CASSRNGLGTYEQYF
-	TRBJ1-2	-	14	TRBV28	TGTGCCAGTAGCAAAAGGGCTAAGGACTATGGCTACACCTTC	CASSKRAKDYGYTF
few	TRBJ2-2	TRBD1	13	TRBV19	TGTGCCAGTAGTGCCCAGGGGGCCGGGGAGCTGTTTTTT	CASSAQGAGELFF
few	TRBJ1-2	-	15	TRBV7-3	TGTGCCAGCAGCTCAAGGGCGGAAGCAACGTATGGCTACACCTTC	CASSSRAEATYGYTF
-	TRBJ2-1	-	12	TRBV12-5	TGTGCTAGTGGTTTGGGGATCGCCGAGCAGTTCTTC	CASGLGIAEQFF
few	TRBJ2-3	-	14	TRBV18	TGTGCCAGCTCTCGGCTAGCCGACACAGATACGCAGTATTTT	CASSRLADTDTQYF
few	TRBJ2-7	TRBD2	14	TRBV7-2	TGTGCCAGCAGCTTACTAGCGGGAGCAACCGAGCAGTACTTC	CASSLLAGATEQYF
few	TRBJ2-1	-	17	TRBV9	TGTGCCAGCAGCACCCGAAACGGGGCAGGGAGATACAATGAGCAGTTCTTC	CASSTRNGAGRYNEQFF
few	TRBJ2-5	TRBD2	16	TRBV7-9	TGTGCCAGCAGCTTGTTAGCGGGAGGACTCCAAGAGACCCAGTACTTC	CASSLLAGGLQETQYF
-	TRBJ2-3	-	13	TRBV19	TGTGCCAGTAGTATGGAGGAGCAGAATACGCAGTATTTT	CASSMEEQNTQYF
few	TRBJ2-3	TRBD2	15	TRBV10-3	TGTGCCATCCGTGGACTAGCGGGAAACACAGATACGCAGTATTTT	CAIRGLAGNTDTQYF
few	TRBJ1-2	-	13	TRBV6-6	TGTGCCAGCAGTTACGCCACAAACTATGGCTACACCTTC	CASSYATNYGYTF
many	TRBJ2-1	TRBD2	16	TRBV28	TGTGCCAGCAGAGTTTTTAGCGGGAGGGCCCAGAATGAGCAGTTCTTC	CASRVFSGRAQNEQFF
-	TRBJ2-1	TRBD2	14	TRBV27	TGTGCCTGTAGGATAGCGGGGGGGCTAGGTGAGCAGTTCTTC	CACRIAGGLGEQFF